One and the same sample provided the 18 T cell receptor beta chains below, sequenced in a study of a mutant IDH1 vaccine in newly diagnosed glioma. Noted time point: baseline, week 1 (first vaccination visit). Treatment indicated: pre-vaccination baseline after standard-of-care therapy. Profiled with immunoSEQ multiplex PCR; TCRdb holds only in-frame clones, not every one. The sample yields approximately 70,000 clones, about 86% seen once. The sample was PBMCs, taken from a glioma patient treated with radiotherapy, temozolomide or both. These receptors were collected from a man in his thirties or forties with glioma.

This chain joins TRBV14 and TRBJ1-5; 7 nucleotides match TRBD1. Trimming at V came to 1 base and at J to 12 bases, leaving 6 bases not matched to a gene. The CDR3 runs 13 residues. Germline CDR1 SGHDN, CDR2 FVKESK. The CDR3 is CASSQGRQGLQHF. As DNA, the CDR3 is TGTGCCAGCAGCCAAGGCCGACAGGGCCTCCAGCATTTT.

The chain links TRBV5-6 to TRBJ2-5, with 7 bases aligning to TRBD2. The CDR3 loop spans 14 amino acids. Trimming cost V 2 bases and J 0 bases; bases outside gene matches: 1. Germline CDR1 SGHDT, CDR2 YYEEEE. Here the CDR3 reads CASSFGTNQETQYF. The CDR3 nucleotides read TGTGCCAGCAGCTTCGGGACTAACCAAGAGACCCAGTACTTC.

This chain connects TRBV5-1 to TRBJ2-3; 14 bases align to TRBD2. Trimming cost V 2 bases and J 7 bases; bases outside gene matches: 6. Germline V gene data show CDR1 as SGHRS and CDR2 as YFSETQ. There are 16 residues in the CDR3. CDR3 in amino acids: CASSLPGLAGGNTQYF. The CDR3 nucleotides read TGCGCCAGCAGCTTACCTGGACTAGCGGGGGGTAATACGCAGTATTTT.

The chain recombines TRBV5-8 with TRBJ2-3, with 12 bases that match TRBD2. This CDR3 has 16 residues. CDR1 and CDR2 from the germline V gene are SGHTS and YDEGEE. V shed 3 bases, J shed 1 base, and the junction held 3 bases outside the gene matches. In nucleotides, the CDR3 is TGTGCCAGCAGCTCCCGGACTAGCGGGGGCACAGATACGCAGTATTTT. It specifies CASSSRTSGGTDTQYF.

The rearrangement links TRBV14 to TRBJ1-1; D remains unclear. The CDR3 has 13 amino acids. From germline, CDR1 is SGHDN and CDR2 FVKESK. V was pared by 4 bases and J by 0 bases, with 6 bases between. This CDR3 is CASSPLMNTEAFF. CDR3 DNA sequence: TGTGCCAGCAGCCCCTTGATGAACACTGAAGCTTTCTTT.

To note about this clone: The same CDR3 also results from other DNA sequences found in this sample. The rearrangement joins TRBV11-2 to TRBJ2-7; unclear D gene. V was shortened by 1 base and J by 0 bases, with 7 bases between the two germline ends. The CDR3 length is 14 residues. Germline CDR1 reads SGHAT; CDR2 reads FQNNGV. The DNA of the CDR3 is TGTGCCAGCAGCTTAGCTCAAGGCTCCTACGAGCAGTACTTC. Encoded protein: CASSLAQGSYEQYF.

This clone was recorded once. The gene calls are TRBV15 and TRBJ1-4; TRBD1 matches 8 bases. CDR1 is LNHNV and CDR2 is YYDKDF in the germline V gene (reference sequence). J was trimmed by 8 bases and V by 3 bases; bases with no gene match: 5. The CDR3 runs to 14 residues. This chain's CDR3 is CATSREQGAEKLFF. CDR3 bases: TGTGCCACCAGCAGGGAGCAGGGGGCAGAAAAACTGTTTTTT.

V is TRBV19 and J is TRBJ1-2, with 11 positions matching TRBD1. This CDR3 region has 14 residues. CDR1 and CDR2 from the germline V gene are LNHDA and SQIVND (reference sequence). The junction had 5 bases not matched to a gene; V was cut back by 4 bases and J by 7 bases. The CDR3 nucleotides read TGTGCCAGTAGTACCGGACAGGGGGCGTCTGGCTACACCTTC. Amino acid sequence: CASSTGQGASGYTF.

The chain has TRBV7-7 and TRBJ2-5; D is possibly TRBD1 (7 bases). The ends were cut back, 5 bases at V and 1 base at J, with 14 bases in the middle. The CDR3 is 15 residues long. In germline, CDR1 is SSHAT, CDR2 FNYEAQ (reference sequence). CDR3 in amino acids: CASSAGTVPQETQYF. The CDR3 DNA sequence: TGTGCCAGCAGCGCGGGGACAGTGCCCCAAGAGACCCAGTACTTC.

The V gene is TRBV5-1, the J gene TRBJ2-2, with 14 bases identical to TRBD2. V was pared by 7 bases and J by 6 bases, with 5 bases of the junction left unmatched. Per the germline V gene, CDR1 is SGHRS and CDR2 is YFSETQ. CDR3 length: 15 residues. The CDR3 region has the DNA TGCGCCAGCGCAAGGACTAGCGGGGGGCCCGGGGAGCTGTTTTTT. As protein: CASARTSGGPGELFF.

This chain links TRBV5-1 with TRBJ2-7; TRBD2 matches 10 bases. Germline V gene data show CDR1 as SGHRS and CDR2 as YFSETQ. The CDR3 is 14 residues long. Germline trimming cut 5 bases from V and 5 bases from J; bases unmatched to any gene: 7. The CDR3 protein is CASRIAGGKNEQYF. CDR3 bases: TGCGCCAGCAGAATAGCGGGGGGTAAGAACGAGCAGTACTTC.

The chain employs TRBV5-8 and TRBJ2-2, with 7 bases that match TRBD2. The CDR3 runs 17 residues. V dropped 4 bases and J dropped 2; count of bases not matched to a gene: 11. Germline CDR1 and CDR2: SGHTS and YDEGEE. In nucleotides, the CDR3 is TGTGCCAGCAGCCCCGGGACCTGGGGGGGAAACACCGGGGAGCTGTTTTTT. It yields the protein CASSPGTWGGNTGELFF.

The rearrangement joins TRBV9 to TRBJ2-5, with D uncertain. CDR1 is SGDLS, CDR2 YYNGEE, per germline. The CDR3 is 12 amino acids. The V end was cut by 0 bases, the J end by 7 bases, with 7 bases between. CDR3 sequence: CASSVGWGTQYF. In DNA form, the CDR3 reads TGTGCCAGCAGCGTAGGGTGGGGGACCCAGTACTTC.

The chain joins TRBV6-5 to TRBJ1-1; no definite D call. Trimming removed 7 bases at V and 7 bases at J, with 10 bases between. The CDR3 length is 11 residues. CDR1 is MNHEY and CDR2 is SVGAGI in the germline V gene. The CDR3: CASIGSFEAFF. The DNA for the CDR3 is TGTGCCAGCATCGGCAGCTTTGAAGCTTTCTTT.

Comments on this clone: A read error may account for a junction end that differs from germline. The V call is TRBV7-2, the J call TRBJ1-2; 8 positions match TRBD1. Germline loops: CDR1 SGHTA, CDR2 FQGNSA. This CDR3 comprises 13 residues. In DNA, the CDR3 is TGTGCCAGCAGCCTAACGGGACAGGCAAGGTCCTTCTTC. Amino acid sequence: CASSLTGQARSFF.

The gene calls are TRBV11-2 and TRBJ1-2, with TRBD1 matching over 12 bases. Germline CDR1 reads SGHAT; CDR2 reads FQNNGV. Trimming at V came to 0 bases and at J to 6 bases, leaving 8 bases not matched to a gene. This CDR3 spans 17 amino acids. The chain's CDR3 is CASSLDSGTGGVDGYTF. The CDR3, as DNA: TGTGCCAGCAGCTTAGACTCGGGGACAGGGGGCGTCGATGGCTACACCTTC.

The rearrangement links TRBV7-9 to TRBJ1-1; TRBD1 agrees at 8 bases. This CDR3 region has 15 residues. CDR1 is SEHNR and CDR2 is FQNEAQ in the germline V gene (reference sequence). J was trimmed by 4 bases and V by 5 bases; bases with no gene match: 9. The CDR3 nucleotides are TGTGCCAGCAGCCCATTAGGACAGGGCGGCACTGAAGCTTTCTTT. This translates into CASSPLGQGGTEAFF.

This clone occurred a few times. The CDR3 loop is CASSFEANRNTEAFF. CDR3 DNA: TGTGCCAGCAGCTTTGAGGCCAATCGGAACACTGAAGCTTTCTTT. This sequence joins TRBV5-4 and TRBJ1-1; D not certain. The V gene lost 2 bases and the J gene lost 1 base, with 12 bases spanning the gap. The CDR3 has 15 amino acids. Germline V gene data show CDR1 as SGHNT and CDR2 as YYREEE (reference sequence).